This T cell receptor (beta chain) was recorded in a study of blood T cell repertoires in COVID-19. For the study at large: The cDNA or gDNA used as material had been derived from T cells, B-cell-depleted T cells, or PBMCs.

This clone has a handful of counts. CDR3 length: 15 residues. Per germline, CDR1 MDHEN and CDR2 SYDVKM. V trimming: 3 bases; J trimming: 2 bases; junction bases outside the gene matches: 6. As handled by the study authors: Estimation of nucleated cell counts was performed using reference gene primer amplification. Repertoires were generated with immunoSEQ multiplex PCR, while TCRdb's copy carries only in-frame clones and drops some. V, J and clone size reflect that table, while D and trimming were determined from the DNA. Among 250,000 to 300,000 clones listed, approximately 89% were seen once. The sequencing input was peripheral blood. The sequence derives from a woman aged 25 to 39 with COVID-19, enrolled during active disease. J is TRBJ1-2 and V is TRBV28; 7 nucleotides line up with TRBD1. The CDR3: CASSFPGQANYGYTF. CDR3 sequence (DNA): TGTGCCAGCAGTTTCCCCGGACAGGCGAACTATGGCTACACCTTC.